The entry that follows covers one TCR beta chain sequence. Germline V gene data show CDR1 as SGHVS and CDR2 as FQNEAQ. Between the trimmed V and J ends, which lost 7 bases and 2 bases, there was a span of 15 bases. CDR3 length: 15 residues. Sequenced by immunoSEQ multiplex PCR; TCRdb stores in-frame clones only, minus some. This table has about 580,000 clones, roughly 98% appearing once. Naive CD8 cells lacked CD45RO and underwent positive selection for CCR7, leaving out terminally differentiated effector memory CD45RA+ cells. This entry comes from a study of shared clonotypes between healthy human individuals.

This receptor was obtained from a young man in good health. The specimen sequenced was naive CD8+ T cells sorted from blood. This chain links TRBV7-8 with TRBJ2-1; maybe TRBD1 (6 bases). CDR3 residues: CASNQGRSTYNEQFF. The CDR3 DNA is TGTGCCAGCAACCAGGGGCGGTCGACCTACAATGAGCAGTTCTTC.